One sample yielded the 28 T cell receptor beta chains listed below, sequenced in a study of blood T cell repertoires in COVID-19. TCRdb's table, derived via immunoSEQ multiplex PCR, lists solely in-frame clones and lacks some. The sample gives 130,000 to 150,000 clones, around 84% of which show up once; approximately 38% is in the top ten. The sequenced sample was peripheral blood. The receptor set was obtained from a human donor in a cohort sampled during active COVID-19.

Comment on this clone: This may be a read error: a much more frequent sequence differs by one nucleotide. Other DNA sequences within the sample encode an identical CDR3. This sequence joins TRBV11-2 and TRBJ1-1; 7 bases fit TRBD1. The CDR3 sequence is 14 residues long. Trimming at V came to 1 base and at J to 5 bases, leaving 4 bases not matched to a gene. Germline V gene lookup returns CDR1 SGHAT and CDR2 FQNNGV. The CDR3, as DNA: TGTGCCAGCAGCTTAGGACCAGGGGGAACTGAAGCTTTCTTT. This gives the protein CASSLGPGGTEAFF.

In the case of this clone: An end of the junction differs from the germline gene, which may be a read error. The chain employs TRBV4-2 and TRBJ2-7, with 9 bases matching TRBD1. Germline V gives CDR1 LGHNA, CDR2 YNFKEQ. The CDR3 has 17 residues. CDR3 region: CASSQDRDRVYSYEQYF. The CDR3 DNA follows: TGTGCCAGCAGTCAAGACCGGGACAGGGTCTACTCCTACGAGCAGTACTTC.

The rearrangement uses TRBV2 and TRBJ2-7; D is ambiguous. Germline lookup yields CDR1 SNHLY and CDR2 FYNNEI. This CDR3 spans 13 amino acids. V was pared by 6 bases and J by 2 bases, with 11 bases between. CDR3 region: CASRTTRTYEQYF. CDR3 coding DNA: TGTGCCAGCAGGACAACACGTACCTACGAGCAGTACTTC. Full variable domain (missing parts from reference TRBV2 and TRBJ2-7): EPEVTQTPSHQVTQMGQEVILRCVPISNHLYFYWYRQILGQKVEFLVSFYNNEISEKSEIFDDQFSVERPDGSNFTLKIRSTKLEDSAMYFCASRTTRTYEQYFGPGTRLTVT.

This chain joins TRBV2 and TRBJ1-1, with D possibly matching TRBD1 (5 bases). In germline, CDR1 is SNHLY, CDR2 FYNNEI. CDR3 length: 14 amino acids. The germline V and J ends were trimmed by 7 bases and 0 bases, with 12 bases remaining between them. CDR3 bases: TGTGCCAGCAATTACAGGACCCTGAACACTGAAGCTTTCTTT. Protein sequence: CASNYRTLNTEAFF. The entire variable domain, with the rest obtained from reference TRBV2 and TRBJ1-1, is as follows: EPEVTQTPSHQVTQMGQEVILRCVPISNHLYFYWYRQILGQKVEFLVSFYNNEISEKSEIFDDQFSVERPDGSNFTLKIRSTKLEDSAMYFCASNYRTLNTEAFFGQGTRLTVV.

The chain uses TRBV12-3 or TRBV12-4 and TRBJ2-5, with 8 bases fitting TRBD2. J gave up 3 bases and V 6 bases, and 3 bases lay outside the gene matches. The CDR3 consists of 13 residues. The CDR3 loop reads CASSRGGKETQYF. CDR3 nucleotides: TGTGCCAGCAGCCGGGGGGGAAAAGAGACCCAGTACTTC.

This chain links TRBV11-2 with TRBJ1-1; D unclear. Trimming removed 3 bases from V and 7 bases from J, with 12 bases in between. This CDR3 contains 13 residues. The germline V gene encodes CDR1 SGHAT and CDR2 FQNNGV. CDR3 sequence (DNA): TGTGCCAGCAGCTTTTTGGCAGACTATGAAGCTTTCTTT. This encodes CASSFLADYEAFF.

In DNA, the CDR3 is TGTGCCAGCAGCGTAGATCCCGGGGTCTACGAGCAGTACTTC. As protein: CASSVDPGVYEQYF. J is TRBJ2-7 and V is TRBV9, with D possibly being TRBD2 (5 bases). The CDR3 loop spans 14 amino acids. V lost 0 bases to trimming and J lost 3 bases, with 10 bases between them. Germline CDR1 is SGDLS and CDR2 is YYNGEE.

The chain recombines TRBV9 with TRBJ2-1; 9 bases align to TRBD1. This CDR3 region has 15 residues. The trim removed 0 bases at V and 6 bases at J, leaving 4 bases unmatched. CDR1 SGDLS and CDR2 YYNGEE come from the germline V gene. CDR3 DNA sequence: TGTGCCAGCAGCGTAGCGGTGACAGGGGGCAATGAGCAGTTCTTC. This sequence encodes CASSVAVTGGNEQFF.

The chain joins TRBV27 to TRBJ2-1; 7 bases agree with TRBD1. This CDR3 is built from 15 residues. CDR1 and CDR2 (germline): MNHEY, SMNVEV (reference sequence). V shed 8 bases, J shed 0 bases, and the junction held 7 bases outside the gene matches. CDR3 protein: CASPRGQASYNEQFF. DNA of the CDR3: TGTGCCAGCCCCCGCGGACAGGCCTCCTACAATGAGCAGTTCTTC.

V gene TRBV18 combines with J gene TRBJ1-1, with D unresolved. V was cut by 6 bases and J by 1 base, with 15 bases left in between. Looked up from germline, CDR1 is KGHSH and CDR2 is LQKENI. The CDR3 is made up of 15 amino acids. CDR3 residues: CASSLEGLGNTEAFF. The CDR3 bases are TGTGCCAGCTCCCTTGAGGGTCTGGGGAACACTGAAGCTTTCTTT.

There are a few counts of this clone. The rearrangement links TRBV10-3 to TRBJ1-1; D might be TRBD1 (6 bases). The CDR3 is 11 amino acids. The V and J ends lost 10 bases and 6 bases respectively, with 12 bases between them. Germline loops: CDR1 ENHRY, CDR2 SYGVKD. CDR3 sequence (DNA): TGTGCCACCCTGGACAGCGCTGAAGCTTTCTTT. This gives the protein CATLDSAEAFF.

The V gene is TRBV9, the J gene TRBJ2-1; TRBD2 might be the D (5 bases). V lost 0 bases and J lost 7, with 11 bases in between. Looked up from germline, CDR1 is SGDLS and CDR2 is YYNGEE. CDR3 length: 14 residues. CDR3 sequence reads: CASSVVGSGNEQFF. For the CDR3, the DNA is TGTGCCAGCAGCGTAGTTGGGTCGGGGAATGAGCAGTTCTTC. Full variable domain (rest looked up from reference TRBV9 and TRBJ2-1): DSGVTQTPKHLITATGQRVTLRCSPRSGDLSVYWYQQSLDQGLQFLIQYYNGEERAKGNILERFSAQQFPDLHSELNLSSLELGDSALYFCASSVVGSGNEQFFGPGTRLTVL.

This clone was detected once. The CDR3 bases are TGTGCCAGCAGTTGGCAGGGGAGCTACGAGCAGTACTTC. This encodes CASSWQGSYEQYF. The chain carries TRBV6-5 and TRBJ2-7; tentative D call: TRBD1 (6 bases). V dropped 4 bases and J dropped 3 bases, with 10 bases sitting between them. This CDR3 contains 13 residues. Per germline, CDR1 MNHEY and CDR2 SVGAGI.

The rearrangement joins TRBV7-9 to TRBJ2-7; 7 bases line up with TRBD1. Germline-derived CDR1 and CDR2 are SEHNR and FQNEAQ (reference sequence). This CDR3 is 12 amino acids long. Trimming at V came to 4 bases and at J to 6 bases, leaving 3 bases not matched to a gene. CDR3 in amino acids: CASSSTGAEQYF. DNA of the CDR3: TGTGCCAGCAGCTCCACAGGGGCCGAGCAGTACTTC.

This chain links TRBV15 with TRBJ1-2, with TRBD1 as a possible D gene (5 bases). Trimming pared 0 bases from V and 4 bases from J, leaving 12 bases between. The length of the CDR3 is 15 residues. CDR1 LNHNV and CDR2 YYDKDF come from the germline V gene (reference sequence). DNA for the CDR3: TGTGCCACCAGCAGAGATAGGCGGGACGGCTATGGCTACACCTTC. This sequence encodes CATSRDRRDGYGYTF.

The chain is built from TRBV15 and TRBJ1-4; no definite D call. With 1 base removed from V and 6 bases from J, the gap between germline ends came to 9 bases. This CDR3 is 14 amino acids long. Germline V gene data show CDR1 as LNHNV and CDR2 as YYDKDF (reference sequence). The CDR3 DNA sequence: TGTGCCACCAGCAGAGGAGGGCAAGATGAAAAACTGTTTTTT. Its protein product is CATSRGGQDEKLFF.

This clone has just a few counts. The chain uses TRBV11-3 and TRBJ2-5, with 10 bases lining up with TRBD2. CDR3 length: 15 amino acids. Looked up from germline, CDR1 is SGHNT and CDR2 is YENEEA. Unmatched junction bases numbered 4, after V lost 1 base and J lost 5 bases. DNA for the CDR3: TGTGCCAGCAGCTTAGTCCTAGCGGGGGTCGAGACCCAGTACTTC. This translates into CASSLVLAGVETQYF.

V and J are TRBV11-2 and TRBJ1-6; the match to TRBD1 covers 7 bases. The CDR3 has 19 residues. CDR1 is SGHAT and CDR2 is FQNNGV in the germline V gene. The ends lost 5 bases at V and 4 bases at J; junction bases unmatched: 17. The CDR3 loop is CASSAAPLDRRGYNSPLHF. The DNA for the CDR3 is TGTGCCAGCAGCGCCGCACCTCTGGACAGGAGAGGATATAATTCACCCCTCCACTTT.

V is TRBV6-5 and J is TRBJ1-1; 8 positions match TRBD1. Germline V lookup: CDR1 MNHEY, CDR2 SVGAGI. V trimming: 8 bases; J trimming: 1 base; junction bases outside the gene matches: 6. The CDR3 is made up of 14 amino acids. For the CDR3, the DNA is TGTGCCAGCGCCCCCGGGACAGGGAACACTGAAGCTTTCTTT. Translation gives CASAPGTGNTEAFF.

The V gene is TRBV6-1, the J gene TRBJ1-1; D is ambiguous. The CDR3 has 13 amino acids. Germline V lookup: CDR1 MNHNS, CDR2 SASEGT. Trimming took off 2 bases at V and 3 bases at J, with 7 bases between the two ends. CDR3 loop: CASSETIDTEAFF. The CDR3 DNA follows: TGTGCCAGCAGTGAAACGATAGACACTGAAGCTTTCTTT.

The gene calls are TRBV6-1 and TRBJ1-2; D unresolved. The V and J ends lost 3 bases and 8 bases respectively, with 10 bases between them. The CDR3 is made up of 12 amino acids. Germline V lookup: CDR1 MNHNS, CDR2 SASEGT. The DNA of the CDR3 is TGTGCCAGCAGTGAGAGACTCTACGGCTACACCTTC. This encodes CASSERLYGYTF.

The chain links TRBV6-5 to TRBJ2-3, with 7 bases fitting TRBD2. This CDR3 has 14 amino acids. The germline gives CDR1 MNHEY, CDR2 SVGAGI. The V and J ends lost 3 bases and 2 bases, in that order; junction bases with no gene match: 2. The CDR3: CASSYGGVTDTQYF. CDR3 DNA: TGTGCCAGCAGTTATGGGGGGGTCACAGATACGCAGTATTTT.

The chain recombines TRBV4-1 with TRBJ2-7, with 7 bases matching TRBD1. Trimming at V came to 2 bases and at J to 3 bases, leaving 4 bases not matched to a gene. This CDR3 region has 14 residues. The germline gives CDR1 MGHRA, CDR2 YSYEKL. In nucleotides, the CDR3 is TGCGCCAGCAGCCAATCCTCAGGGGGCTACGAGCAGTACTTC. This codes for CASSQSSGGYEQYF.

This clone has just one count. The chain is built from TRBV14 and TRBJ2-7, with D perhaps matching TRBD2 (6 bases). The CDR3 contains 15 residues. CDR1 is SGHDN and CDR2 is FVKESK in the germline V gene. Trimming removed 2 bases from V and 6 bases from J, with 17 bases in between. The DNA for the CDR3 is TGTGCCAGCAGCCAACAGGGTGCGGGACCCACCGAGCAGTACTTC. Translating it yields CASSQQGAGPTEQYF.

By share of the sample, this clone is medium-sized (0.01 to 0.1%). This rearrangement joins TRBV7-8 to TRBJ2-2, with 7 bases matching TRBD2. V shed 1 base and J 2 bases; nucleotides not matched to a gene: 13. Looked up from germline, CDR1 is SGHVS and CDR2 is FQNEAQ. The CDR3 length is 19 residues. The CDR3: CASSLGATGAGENTGELFF. The CDR3 DNA sequence: TGTGCCAGCAGCTTAGGCGCTACTGGGGCGGGGGAAAACACCGGGGAGCTGTTTTTT.

The rearrangement joins TRBV6-2 or TRBV6-3 to TRBJ2-5, with 7 bases fitting TRBD1. V was clipped by 5 bases and J by 2 bases; unmatched bases: 11. Germline loops: CDR1 MNHEY, CDR2 SVGEGT. The CDR3 spans 16 residues. The CDR3 sequence is CASSKMAKGQQETQYF. CDR3 bases: TGTGCCAGCAGTAAAATGGCGAAGGGACAGCAAGAGACCCAGTACTTC.

V is TRBV5-6 and J is TRBJ2-2, with 8 bases matching TRBD2. Germline values: CDR1 SGHDT, CDR2 YYEEEE. The length of the CDR3 is 15 residues. After removal of 5 bases from V and 4 bases from J, the junction contained 7 bases not matched to a gene. CDR3 coding DNA: TGTGCCAGCAGTCCGGGAGGGATACGCACCGGGGAGCTGTTTTTT. Its protein is CASSPGGIRTGELFF. The full variable domain, completed using reference TRBV5-6 and TRBJ2-2, is DAGVTQSPTHLIKTRGQQVTLRCSPKSGHDTVSWYQQALGQGPQFIFQYYEEEERQRGNFPDRFSGHQFPNYSSELNVNALLLGDSALYLCASSPGGIRTGELFFGEGSRLTVL.

The chain uses TRBV4-3 and TRBJ1-2; D gene ambiguous. Germline V gives CDR1 LGHNA, CDR2 YSLEER. Trimming cost V 0 bases and J 7 bases, with 6 bases left between them. The CDR3 has 12 amino acids. Written as DNA, the CDR3 is TGCGCCAGCAGCCAAGATTTAGTTGGCTACACCTTC. Translating gives CASSQDLVGYTF.